This T cell receptor beta chain was recorded in a study of Ad26.COV2.S vaccination and SARS-CoV-2 variants. In the study overall: The study gave Ad26.COV2.S intramuscularly, once or twice 56 days apart.

Using immunoSEQ multiplex PCR, the repertoire was profiled, and TCRdb retains in-frame clones only, with some absent. Among about 350,000 clones listed, 88% were seen once. The CDR3 runs to 13 residues. Trimming took 6 bases from V and 7 from J; bases not matched to a gene: 6. Germline V CDR1 and CDR2: SQVTM, ANQGSEA. Treatment of the sample: 15 to 20 received Ad26.COV2.S at low or high dose, single or two shots; 5 received placebo; per-sample allocation not given. At day 63 after the first vaccine or placebo injection, samples were drawn. Based in Boston, the donor was an adult of 18-55 years. The vaccine antigen was prefusion-stabilized Wuhan SARS-CoV-2 spike.

This material consisted of peripheral blood, taken in a trial of Ad26.COV2.S vaccine versus placebo. This clonotype was obtained from a person between 18 and 59 years old who received the Ad26.COV2.S COVID-19 vaccine or a placebo. This rearrangement joins TRBV29-1 to TRBJ1-4; 9 nucleotides align to TRBD1. The CDR3 DNA reads TGCAGCGTGTCTTTGGGACAGGGTGAAAAACTGTTTTTT. Its protein is CSVSLGQGEKLFF.